The present TCR beta chain was sequenced within a study of T-cell memory formation after mild COVID-19. Notes on the study in general: Shrinking CD4+ clones resided mostly in CM and EM, and CD8+ ones in EMRA. The second-wave clones peaking on day 37 were not confirmed as SARS-CoV-2-specific.

Using constant-segment primers, 5'RACE produced TCR alpha and TCR beta cDNA libraries carrying sample barcodes and UMIs. TCRdb redid the calling of the 5' RACE reads with MiXCR, one entry per CDR3 protein. The sample contains under 300,000 distinct CDR3 sequences, roughly 17% of which appear only once. This clonotype was detected many times. No antigen is known for it. This TCR was recovered from a man younger than 35 who had mild COVID-19 (a few samples of this study predate the infection). Cell type and time point are not known. Sequencing was carried out using PBMCs or a T cell subset sorted from them (not recorded which).

The CDR3 protein is CASSRTSGTYNEQFF. In DNA, the CDR3 is TGTGCCAGTAGCCGGACTAGCGGCACCTACAATGAGCAGTTCTTC. The V call is TRBV19, the J call TRBJ2-1; 10 nucleotides agree with TRBD2. V lost 6 bases, J lost 2 bases, and 4 bases stayed unmatched. The CDR3 contains 15 residues. The germline V gene encodes CDR1 LNHDA and CDR2 SQIVND (reference sequence).